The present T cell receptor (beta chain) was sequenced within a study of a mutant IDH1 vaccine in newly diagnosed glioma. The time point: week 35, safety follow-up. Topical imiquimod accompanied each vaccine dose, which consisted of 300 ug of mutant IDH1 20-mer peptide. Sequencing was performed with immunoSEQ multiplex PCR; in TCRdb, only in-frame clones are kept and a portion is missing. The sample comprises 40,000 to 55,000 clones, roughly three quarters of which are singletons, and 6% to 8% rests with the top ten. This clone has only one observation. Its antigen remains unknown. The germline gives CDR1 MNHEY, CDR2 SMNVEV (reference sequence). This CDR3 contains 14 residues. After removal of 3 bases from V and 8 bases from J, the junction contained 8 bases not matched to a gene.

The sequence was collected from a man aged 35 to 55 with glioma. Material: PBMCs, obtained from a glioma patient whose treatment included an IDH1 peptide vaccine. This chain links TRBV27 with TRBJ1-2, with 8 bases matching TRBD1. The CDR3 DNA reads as TGTGCCAGCAGTTTGTCTTCAGGGGGCATGGGCTACACCTTC. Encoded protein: CASSLSSGGMGYTF.